This is a list of T cell receptor beta chains from one sample in a study of cytomegalovirus exposure and HLA in healthy donors. Profiling relied on immunoSEQ multiplex PCR, and the TCRdb table lists in-frame clones only, not all of them. This sample carries roughly 140,000 clones, about 80% of them seen once, and the ten largest clones take approximately 5.1%. The sample comprised PBMCs. All receptors come from a male donor in good health and CMV-seronegative. The CDR3 runs from the conserved cysteine through the conserved F or W. Fields, in order: clone size, D gene, J gene, V gene, CDR3 protein, CDR3 DNA. A D gene is named only where the DNA matches it firmly. The listing skips clone size in some rows; elsewhere it reads once, few, many or a size class.

.,TRBD2,TRBJ2-5,TRBV28,CASSEIAGGPWETQYF,TGTGCCAGCAGTGAAATAGCGGGGGGGCCATGGGAGACCCAGTACTTC
.,TRBD1,TRBJ1-2,TRBV6-5,CASRFTGESGYTF,TGTGCCAGCAGATTTACAGGGGAAAGTGGCTACACCTTC
.,.,TRBJ1-5,TRBV9,CASSEDSYQPQHF,TGTGCCAGCAGTGAGGACAGTTATCAGCCCCAGCATTTT
.,TRBD1,TRBJ1-6,TRBV2,CASSEAGTGGISPLHF,TGTGCCAGCAGTGAAGCAGGGACAGGGGGGATTTCACCCCTCCACTTT
.,.,TRBJ1-3,TRBV15,CATSRVGRGNTIYF,TGTGCCACCAGCAGAGTGGGGCGCGGAAACACCATATATTTT
.,.,TRBJ1-2,TRBV27,CASSSTGANYGYTF,TGTGCCAGCAGTTCGACAGGAGCTAACTATGGCTACACCTTC
.,.,TRBJ1-2,TRBV28,CASYDSISYGYTF,TGTGCCAGTTACGACAGTATCAGCTATGGCTACACCTTC
.,TRBD1,TRBJ2-2,TRBV7-2,CASSFSGTGFTGELFF,TGTGCCAGCAGCTTTTCTGGGACAGGGTTCACCGGGGAGCTGTTTTTT
.,.,TRBJ1-2,TRBV9,CASSVAVGAYGYTF,TGTGCCAGCAGCGTAGCTGTGGGGGCCTATGGCTACACCTTC
.,.,TRBJ2-7,TRBV5-4,CASSFAEDSFHEQYF,TGTGCCAGCAGCTTTGCTGAGGACAGTTTCCACGAGCAGTACTTC
.,.,TRBJ2-3,TRBV5-1,CASERGGGTDTQYF,TGCGCCAGCGAGAGGGGGGGAGGCACAGATACGCAGTATTTT
.,.,TRBJ2-5,TRBV2,CASRYGLDETQYF,TGTGCCAGCAGGTACGGACTCGACGAGACCCAGTACTTC
.,.,TRBJ1-2,TRBV30,CAWSNRSYGYTF,TGTGCCTGGAGTAATCGGTCCTATGGCTACACCTTC
.,TRBD1,TRBJ2-7,TRBV11-2,CASSLFPQGADTPSYEQYF,TGTGCCAGCAGCTTATTCCCCCAGGGGGCAGACACCCCCTCCTACGAGCAGTACTTC
.,TRBD1,TRBJ2-2,TRBV7-3,CASSIDRATGELFF,TGTGCCAGCAGCATAGACAGGGCCACCGGGGAGCTGTTTTTT
.,TRBD1,TRBJ1-2,TRBV19,CASSTTGTGNHGYTF,TGTGCCAGTAGTACCACCGGGACAGGGAACCATGGCTACACCTTC
.,.,TRBJ1-2,TRBV19,CATWGGGYTF,TGTGCCACCTGGGGAGGCGGCTACACCTTC
.,.,TRBJ1-2,TRBV27,CASSSGSFGGYTF,TGTGCCAGCAGTTCAGGGTCCTTCGGTGGCTACACCTTC
.,.,TRBJ1-2,TRBV11-2,CASSQGGESYGYTF,TGTGCCAGCAGTCAAGGGGGGGAATCCTATGGCTACACCTTC
once,.,TRBJ1-1,TRBV6-5,CASSLGGAVAEAFF,TGTGCCAGCAGTCTGGGCGGGGCAGTGGCTGAAGCTTTCTTT
.,.,TRBJ2-1,TRBV4-3,CASSYSRQGGNEQFF,TGCGCCAGCAGCTACTCCCGACAGGGAGGCAATGAGCAGTTCTTC
.,TRBD2,TRBJ2-5,TRBV11-2,CASSRGLAGGGTQYF,TGTGCCAGCAGCCGAGGACTAGCGGGGGGAGGGACCCAGTACTTC
.,.,TRBJ1-1,TRBV11-2,CASSLTVNTEAFF,TGTGCCAGCAGCTTAACAGTGAACACTGAAGCTTTCTTT
.,TRBD1,TRBJ2-7,TRBV4-2,CASSQDYQGAREQYF,TGTGCCAGCAGCCAAGACTACCAGGGGGCGCGGGAGCAGTACTTC
.,TRBD1,TRBJ1-2,TRBV28,CASSLLRGQGYGYTF,TGTGCCAGCAGTCTTCTACGGGGACAGGGCTATGGCTACACCTTC
.,.,TRBJ1-3,TRBV4-3,CASSQDLGAGNTIYF,TGCGCCAGCAGCCAAGATCTAGGGGCTGGAAACACCATATATTTT
.,.,TRBJ2-7,TRBV7-6,CASGDGNYEQYF,TGTGCCAGCGGAGACGGAAACTACGAGCAGTACTTC
once,TRBD1,TRBJ1-1,TRBV25-1,CASRHTFSHTGGDTEAFF,TGTGCCAGCCGACACACCTTTTCTCATACAGGGGGAGACACTGAAGCTTTCTTT
.,.,TRBJ1-1,TRBV5-1,CASSLGGPGNTEAFF,TGCGCCAGCAGCCTGGGAGGGCCCGGGAACACTGAAGCTTTCTTT
.,.,TRBJ2-7,TRBV28,CASSRSGLEQYF,TGTGCCAGCAGTAGATCAGGGCTAGAGCAGTACTTC
.,TRBD1,TRBJ1-5,TRBV27,CASSSRQGIDQPQHF,TGTGCCAGCAGTTCCCGACAGGGAATAGATCAGCCCCAGCATTTT
.,.,TRBJ2-5,TRBV28,CASSQGIQETQYF,TGTGCCAGCAGCCAGGGCATCCAAGAGACCCAGTACTTC
.,.,TRBJ2-2,TRBV6-6,CASRAGANTGELFF,TGTGCAAGCCGGGCAGGGGCGAACACCGGGGAGCTGTTTTTT
.,.,TRBJ1-2,TRBV10-3,CAISEKLYGYTF,TGTGCCATCAGTGAGAAGCTCTATGGCTACACCTTC
.,TRBD1,TRBJ2-5,TRBV7-3,CASSLSGTGGETQYF,TGTGCCAGCAGCTTGAGCGGCACAGGGGGAGAGACCCAGTACTTC
.,.,TRBJ2-4,TRBV28,CASAGPEAAAKNIQYF,TGTGCCAGCGCCGGGCCGGAGGCGGCAGCCAAAAACATTCAGTACTTC
.,.,TRBJ2-1,TRBV9,CASSGGGPTSSYNEQFF,TGTGCCAGCAGCGGAGGAGGCCCGACTAGCTCCTACAATGAGCAGTTCTTC
.,.,TRBJ2-3,TRBV6-5,CASSPFPDTQYF,TGTGCCAGCAGTCCTTTTCCGGATACGCAGTATTTT
.,TRBD1,TRBJ1-3,TRBV16,CASSLRTGLVSGNTIYF,TGTGCCAGCAGCCTGCGGACAGGCCTTGTCTCTGGAAACACCATATATTTT
.,.,TRBJ2-3,TRBV6-5,CASSGPGVQDTQYF,TGTGCCAGCAGTGGTCCCGGGGTGCAGGATACGCAGTATTTT
.,TRBD2,TRBJ2-7,TRBV28,CASSSPGLLSYEQYF,TGTGCCAGCAGTTCTCCGGGACTACTCTCCTACGAGCAGTACTTC